This T cell receptor beta chain appears in the sequencing data of a study of T cell responses to AZD1222 COVID-19 vaccine. A single count supports this clone. Antigen unknown. Losses at the gene ends were 0 bases for V and 4 bases for J; bases not matched to a gene: 4. This CDR3 spans 16 amino acids. The germline V gene encodes CDR1 KGHSH and CDR2 LQKENI. Sequencing used immunoSEQ multiplex PCR; TCRdb keeps in-frame clones, though not all of them. The repertoire holds approximately 130,000 clones, 90% seen once, with 1.5% to 2% in the top ten. Study results and limitations: Most donors were white British, females outnumbered males, and clonal diversity was possibly underestimated. Repertoire sampling occurred only after the peak T cell response. At study baseline, merely more than 5 AZD1222 recipients were seropositive. Along spike, vaccine-associated CD4 TCRs were found throughout, with dominance at 160-218 and 743-854.

The V call is TRBV18, the J call TRBJ2-1, with 9 bases that match TRBD2. The sequence was obtained from an adult in good health. This specimen consisted of peripheral blood, obtained on day 0 of AZD1222 vaccination. CDR3 amino acids: CASSPPLAGGYNEQFF. As DNA, the CDR3 is TGTGCCAGCTCACCACCCCTGGCGGGAGGGTACAATGAGCAGTTCTTC.